This record concerns one T cell receptor (beta chain) sequence. Template input, which was bulk tumor genomic DNA, totaled 600 to 700 ng per sample. In surgery, several biopsies were collected from each primary tumor at widely spaced sites. The patients were newly diagnosed with non-small cell lung cancer, had not been treated, and had curative surgery. Non-small cell lung cancer patients, newly diagnosed and having surgery with curative intent, served as donors. This specimen belongs to a study of immune heterogeneity within non-small cell lung tumors. TCR beta CDR3 regions came from multiplex PCR with 32 forward V and 13 reverse J primers. TCRdb re-derived calls from the multiplex PCR reads in MiXCR, one entry per CDR3 protein. The table lists thousands of distinct CDR3 sequences, 27% of them singletons. Sequenced sample: lung tumor tissue. The sequence derives from a man aged 60 to 75 with non-small cell lung cancer.

CDR3: CASSAGDHSYEQYF. CDR3 nucleotide sequence: TGTGCCAGCAGCGCAGGGGACCACTCCTACGAGCAGTACTTC. J is TRBJ2-7 and V is TRBV9; weak D call: TRBD1 (6 bases). Trimming left V 3 bases short and J 0 bases short, with 10 bases between. Germline CDR1 SGDLS, CDR2 YYNGEE. This CDR3 has 14 amino acids.